The T cell receptor (beta chain) described here comes from a study of blood T cell repertoires in COVID-19. About the research overall: Specimens from acute and convalescent COVID-19 originated in the United States, Italy and Spain. The cDNA or gDNA used as material had been derived from T cells, B-cell-depleted T cells, or PBMCs.

This CDR3 region has 14 residues. Germline values: CDR1 SGHRS, CDR2 YFSETQ. Between the trimmed V and J ends, which lost 0 bases and 6 bases, there was a span of 10 bases. Authors' data handling: Amplified reference gene primers provided the basis for estimating nucleated cell counts. The data were produced by immunoSEQ multiplex PCR, yet TCRdb's version contains in-frame clones alone and is incomplete. V and J calls and clone size are as listed in that table; D and trimming were resolved from the DNA. The data hold roughly 190,000 clones, with around 80% observed a single time. Of note for this clone: The same CDR3 can be traced to other DNA sequences in this sample.

The sequencing sample was made of peripheral blood. The V and J genes are TRBV5-1 and TRBJ1-5; a weak D match, TRBD1 (5 bases). The receptor comes from a man aged 55 to 70 with acute or convalescent COVID-19. The CDR3, as DNA: TGCGCCAGCAGCTTGGTGGGGGGAAGTCAGCCCCAGCATTTT. This sequence encodes CASSLVGGSQPQHF.